Reported below is one T cell receptor beta chain. Which antigen it targets is not known. Base qualities are missing; no much larger clone stands one base away. TCRdb shows the sequencer as Illumina HiSeq 2000. Multiplex PCR amplification was used to generate the TCR beta chain libraries. The amplified TCR beta chain products were analyzed by high-throughput sequencing. TCRdb redid the processing of the public reads, applying fastp at Q25 and MiXCR, and retained in-frame beta chains. Entries that share a CDR3 protein sequence are merged under the most common genes and DNA. The sample table records 150,000 to 200,000 distinct CDR3 sequences; 30% to 35% of these occur just once. 3.5% to 4.5% of the sample comes from the top ten. This entry is derived from a study of breast tumors, draining lymph nodes, adjacent tissues (TCRdb year 2016). Describing the broader study: The study compared TCR beta repertoires across tumor, adjacent nontumor tissue and axillary lymph nodes from breast cancer patients. The study was designed to assess the relationships and possible T-cell exchange between tumor, surrounding tissue and draining lymph node repertoires in human breast cancer.

What the work shows at the level of the full study, not this receptor alone: The conclusion that tumor T cells originate in lymph nodes was presented as consistent with a hypothesis rather than as directly demonstrated. In luminal-like breast cancer, tumor and nontumor tissue repertoires resembled each other significantly more than in basal-like breast cancer. Tumor T-cell repertoires showed less diversity than lymph node repertoires and more diversity than nontumor tissue repertoires, and tumor T-cell repertoires showed preferential V and J gene usage. The data were considered consistent with most tumor T cells being derived from the lymph node and subsequently expanding within tumor tissue.

Including cysteine and phenylalanine, the CDR3 has 15 amino acids. Only the CDR3 DNA stays, 45 bases, in frame from base 1. V and J are truncated by 1 base and 1 base respectively, leaving an intervening sequence of 10 bases. Per the germline V gene, SGDLS is the CDR1 and YYNGEE is the CDR2. Lymph node samples came from the axillary draining lymph nodes of breast cancer patients. The receptor chain draws on TRBV9 and TRBJ2-3; TRBD2 might be the D gene, on 6 matching bases. Material for sequencing was axillary lymph node tissue. This TCR was recovered from a female donor with breast cancer. Some clones in this sample may be carry-over from other donors' samples. In nucleotides, the sequence is TGTGCCAGCAGCGTAACGGGGGAAGGCACAGATACGCAGTATTTT. Its product reads: CASSVTGEGTDTQYF.